This TCR beta chain was profiled in a study of tumor and adjacent non-tumor tissue in lung cancer. At the level of the study: Millions of productive TCRbeta reads were obtained per sample on average.

This clonotype was detected only a few times. Its antigen is unidentified. At one end the junction does not follow the germline gene, possibly because of a read error. The template was RNA from unsorted bulk tissue. The normal lung tissue was taken more than 3 cm from the tumor edge. Whole-study results and caveats: TCR diversity was significantly greater in tumor than normal lung tissue. Top 100 clones took a larger repertoire share in normal lung.

Three rounds of nested PCR, following a modified ARM-PCR protocol, produced the TCRbeta library. TCRdb used MiXCR to reprocess the multiplex PCR reads, holding one entry per CDR3 protein. This sample carries some 100,000 distinct CDR3 sequences, about 62% of them seen once, and the ten largest clones take approximately 18%. The sequence was collected from a man between 25 and 39 years old with non-small cell lung cancer. The sample consisted of distant non-tumor lung tissue.

The CDR3 here is CTSSPGGDEQYF. As DNA, the CDR3 is TGTACCAGCAGCCCCGGGGGGGACGAGCAATACTTC. This chain links TRBV5-4 with TRBJ2-7, with 8 bases identical to TRBD2. This CDR3 region has 12 residues. CDR1 SGHNT and CDR2 YYREEE come from the germline V gene (reference sequence).